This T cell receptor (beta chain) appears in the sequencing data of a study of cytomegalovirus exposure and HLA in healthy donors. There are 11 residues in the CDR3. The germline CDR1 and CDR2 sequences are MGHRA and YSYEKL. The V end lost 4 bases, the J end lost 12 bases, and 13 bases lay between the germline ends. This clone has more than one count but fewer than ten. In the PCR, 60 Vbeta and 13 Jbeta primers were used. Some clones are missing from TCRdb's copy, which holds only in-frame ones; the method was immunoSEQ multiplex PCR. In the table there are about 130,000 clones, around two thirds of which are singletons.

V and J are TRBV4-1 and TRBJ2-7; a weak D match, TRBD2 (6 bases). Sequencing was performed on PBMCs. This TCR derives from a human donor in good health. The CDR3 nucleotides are TGCGCCAGCAGCCCACGACGGGGGACGTACTTC. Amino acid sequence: CASSPRRGTYF.